The clone carrying this T cell receptor (beta chain) was detected a few times. This specimen comes from a study of molecular identifiers for immune sequencing clone quantification. Each CDR3 protein is one row after TCRdb ran MiXCR on the PCR reads. The sample includes about half a million distinct CDR3 sequences, around 23% of them seen just once. Trimming at V came to 10 bases and at J to 3 bases, leaving 20 bases not matched to a gene. There are 19 residues in the CDR3. CDR1 LNHDA and CDR2 SQIVND come from the germline V gene (reference sequence). What was sequenced was naive CD8+ T cells from blood, with Jurkat cell RNA spiked in. Subset given: FACS-sorted CD8+CD4-CCR7+CD45RA+ naive T cells. This sequence was found in a human donor in good health. Some libraries in this study had Jurkat cell RNA spiked in. The genes are TRBV19 and TRBJ2-2, with 10 bases that match TRBD1. The CDR3 sequence: CAKGPVVLKGTGDTGELFF. Written as DNA, the CDR3 is TGTGCCAAGGGGCCAGTAGTATTGAAGGGGACAGGGGACACCGGGGAGCTGTTTTTT. Full variable domain (remainder filled in from reference TRBV19 and TRBJ2-2): DGGITQSPKYLFRKEGQNVTLSCEQNLNHDAMYWYRQDPGQGLRLIYYSQIVNDFQKGDIAEGYSVSREKKESFPLTVTSAQKNPTAFYLCAKGPVVLKGTGDTGELFFGEGSRLTVL.